The present TCR beta chain was sequenced within a study of human T cells and chemical hapten exposure. Whole-study findings and limits: Patch test score rose with PT1 expanded TCR count, significant at thresholds 8, 16 and 32, not 4.

The time point was: patch test 1, 2 weeks after DPC sensitization. Treatment of the sample: therapeutic diphenylcyclopropenone sensitization with weekly scalp DPC. Per the germline V gene, CDR1 is DFQATT and CDR2 is SNEGSKA (reference sequence). The CDR3 extends over 12 amino acids. V gave up 3 bases and J gave up 5 bases, with 9 bases separating them. This clonotype has more than one count but fewer than ten. What it binds is unknown. MiXCR, run by TCRdb on the RACE reads, gives a single entry per CDR3 protein. The repertoire holds around 110,000 distinct CDR3 sequences, with 12% as singletons. The V gene is TRBV20-1, the J gene TRBJ2-3; no firm D call. The specimen comprised whole blood, sampled in connection with sensitization to the hapten diphenylcyclopropenone (DPC). This sequence was found in a woman in her forties or fifties with alopecia areata. Some clones in this sample may be carry-over from other donors' samples. The DNA of the CDR3 is TGCAGTGCTAGCGGCCTAGAAGATACGCAGTATTTT. Translation: CSASGLEDTQYF.